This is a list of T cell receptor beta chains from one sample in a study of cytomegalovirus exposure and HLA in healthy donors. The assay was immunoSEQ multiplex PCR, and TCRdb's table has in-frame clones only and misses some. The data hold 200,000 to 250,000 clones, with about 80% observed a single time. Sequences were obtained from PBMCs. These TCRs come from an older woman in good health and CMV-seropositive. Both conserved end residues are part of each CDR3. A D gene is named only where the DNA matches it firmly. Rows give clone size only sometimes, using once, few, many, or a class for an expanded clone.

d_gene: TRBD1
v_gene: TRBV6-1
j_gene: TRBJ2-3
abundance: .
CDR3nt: TGTGCCAGCAGTGACCGGGACAGGGGTCGAGATACGCAGTATTTT
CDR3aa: CASSDRDRGRDTQYF

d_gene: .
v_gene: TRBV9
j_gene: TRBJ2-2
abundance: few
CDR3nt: TGTGCCAGCAACCTCCACCCCGGGAACACCGGGGAGCTGTTTTTT
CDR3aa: CASNLHPGNTGELFF

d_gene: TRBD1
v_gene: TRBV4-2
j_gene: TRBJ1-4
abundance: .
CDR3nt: TGTGCCAGCAGCCCGGGACAGGAAGCAACTAATGAAAAACTGTTTTTT
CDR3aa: CASSPGQEATNEKLFF

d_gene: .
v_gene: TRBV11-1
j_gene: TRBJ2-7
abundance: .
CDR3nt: TGTGCCAGCAGCTTCACCGGACACACCTACGAGCAGTACTTC
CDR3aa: CASSFTGHTYEQYF

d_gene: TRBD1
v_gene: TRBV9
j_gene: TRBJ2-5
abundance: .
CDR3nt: TGTGCCAGCAGCGCCGGGACAGCGCATGTAGAGACCCAGTACTTC
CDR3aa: CASSAGTAHVETQYF

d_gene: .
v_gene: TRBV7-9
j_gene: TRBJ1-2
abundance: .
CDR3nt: TGTGCCAGCAGCTTAATGAGCGGGGTAAACTATGGCTACACCTTC
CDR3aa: CASSLMSGVNYGYTF

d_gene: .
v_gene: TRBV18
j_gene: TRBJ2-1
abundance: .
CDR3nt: TGTGCCAGCTCACCAAGGTCCTCACAGGACAATGAGCAGTTCTTC
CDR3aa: CASSPRSSQDNEQFF

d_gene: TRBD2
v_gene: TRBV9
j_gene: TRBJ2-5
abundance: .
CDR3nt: TGTGCCAGCAGCCCCAGGGCGGGGGGGGAGACCCAGTACTTC
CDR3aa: CASSPRAGGETQYF

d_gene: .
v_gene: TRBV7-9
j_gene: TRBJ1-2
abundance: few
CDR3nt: TGTGCCAGCAGCTTATCAGCGGAGCTTGGCTACACCTTC
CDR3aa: CASSLSAELGYTF

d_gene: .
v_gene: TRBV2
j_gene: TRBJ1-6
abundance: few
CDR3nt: TGTGCCAGCAGTGATGTGAAGAGCTCCTATAATTCACCCCTCCACTTT
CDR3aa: CASSDVKSSYNSPLHF

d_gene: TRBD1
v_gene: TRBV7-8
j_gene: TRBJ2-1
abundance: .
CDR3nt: TGTGCCAGCCGCCGACAGGGCGCCTACAATGAGCAGTTCTTC
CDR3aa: CASRRQGAYNEQFF

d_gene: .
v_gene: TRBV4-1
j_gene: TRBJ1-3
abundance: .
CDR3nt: TGCGCCAGCAGCCGCGATTTTACGAACAGCGGCGGAAACACCATATATTTT
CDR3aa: CASSRDFTNSGGNTIYF

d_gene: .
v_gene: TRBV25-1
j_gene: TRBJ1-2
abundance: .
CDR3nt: TGTGCCAGCGGGCACCCCGGACAGTATGGCTACACCTTC
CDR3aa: CASGHPGQYGYTF

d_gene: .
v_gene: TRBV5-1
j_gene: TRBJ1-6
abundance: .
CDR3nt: TGCGCCAGCAGCTCCCCGGGAACAAATTCACCCCTCCACTTT
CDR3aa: CASSSPGTNSPLHF

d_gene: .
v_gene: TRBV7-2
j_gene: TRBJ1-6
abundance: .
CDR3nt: TGTGCCAGCAGCTTGGAGTGGACTGGATCACCCCTCCACTTT
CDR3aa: CASSLEWTGSPLHF

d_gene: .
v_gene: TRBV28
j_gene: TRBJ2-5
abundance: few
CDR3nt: TGTGCCAGCGTCGGACAGCTACAAGAGACCCAGTACTTC
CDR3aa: CASVGQLQETQYF

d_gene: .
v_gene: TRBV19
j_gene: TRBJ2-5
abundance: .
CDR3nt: TGTGCCAGTAGTATAGGTAATAGACAAGAGACCCAGTACTTC
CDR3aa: CASSIGNRQETQYF

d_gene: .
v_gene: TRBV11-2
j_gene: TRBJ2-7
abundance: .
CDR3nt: TGTGCCAGCAGCTCCCCCCGGGACTTACGCTCCTACGAGCAGTACTTC
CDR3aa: CASSSPRDLRSYEQYF

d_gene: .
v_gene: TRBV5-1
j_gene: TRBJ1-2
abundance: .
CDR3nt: TGCGCCAGCAGCTTGGACAGAGCTAACTATGGCTACACCTTC
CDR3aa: CASSLDRANYGYTF

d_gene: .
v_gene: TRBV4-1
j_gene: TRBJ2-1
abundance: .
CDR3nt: TGCGCCAGCAGCCAAGAGGGGGGTGGCGGTGAGCAGTTCTTC
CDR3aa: CASSQEGGGGEQFF

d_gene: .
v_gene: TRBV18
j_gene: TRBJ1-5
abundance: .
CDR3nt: TGTGCCAGCACGAAAGACAGGAATCAGCCCCAGCATTTT
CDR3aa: CASTKDRNQPQHF

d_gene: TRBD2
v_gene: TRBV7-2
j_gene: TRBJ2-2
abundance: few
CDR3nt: TGTGCCAGCAGCCAAAGGGGAGGGCCGAAAAACACCGGGGAGCTGTTTTTT
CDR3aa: CASSQRGGPKNTGELFF

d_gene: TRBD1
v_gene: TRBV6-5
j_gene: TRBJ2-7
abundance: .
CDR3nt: TGTGCCAGCAGTAAATATGGACAGGGCTCCTACGAGCAGTACTTC
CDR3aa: CASSKYGQGSYEQYF

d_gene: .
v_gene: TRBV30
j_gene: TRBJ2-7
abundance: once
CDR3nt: TGTGCCTGGGGGGCCACCCAATACGAGCAGTACTTC
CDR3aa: CAWGATQYEQYF

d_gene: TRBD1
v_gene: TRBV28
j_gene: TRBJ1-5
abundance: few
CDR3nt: TGTGCCAGCAGTCCGGGACAGGGTCGCCAGCCCCAGCATTTT
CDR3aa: CASSPGQGRQPQHF

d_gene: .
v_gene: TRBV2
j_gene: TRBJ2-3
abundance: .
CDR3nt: TGTGCCAGTTCGGGTCAGATTTACACAGATACGCAGTATTTT
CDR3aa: CASSGQIYTDTQYF

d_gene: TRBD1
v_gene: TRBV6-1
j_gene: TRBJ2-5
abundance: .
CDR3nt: TGTGCCAGCAGTCGAGACAGGGCGGAGACCCAGTACTTC
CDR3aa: CASSRDRAETQYF

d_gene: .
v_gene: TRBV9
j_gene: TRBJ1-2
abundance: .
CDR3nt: TGTGCCAGCAGCGTAGATAACGGGAACTATGGCTACACCTTC
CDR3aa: CASSVDNGNYGYTF

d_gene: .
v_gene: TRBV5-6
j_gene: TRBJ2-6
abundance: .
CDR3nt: TGTGCCAGCAGCTTGGGCAGATCTGGGGCCAACGTCCTGACTTTC
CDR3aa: CASSLGRSGANVLTF

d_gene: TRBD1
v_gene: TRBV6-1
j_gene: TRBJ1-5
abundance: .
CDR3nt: TGTGCCAGCAGTGTCAGACAGGGAACTTTTACGACCCAGCATTTT
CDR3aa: CASSVRQGTFTTQHF

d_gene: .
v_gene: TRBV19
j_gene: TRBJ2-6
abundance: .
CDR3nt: TGTGCCAGTAGTCCGACAGGTTCCGGGGCCAACGTCCTGACTTTC
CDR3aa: CASSPTGSGANVLTF

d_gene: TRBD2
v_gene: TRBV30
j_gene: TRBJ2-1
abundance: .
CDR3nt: TGTGCCTGGAGGGGACTAGCGGGAGTTCATGAGCAGTTCTTC
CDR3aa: CAWRGLAGVHEQFF

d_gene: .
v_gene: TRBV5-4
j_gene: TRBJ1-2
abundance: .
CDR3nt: TGTGCCAGCGTACGAGGGGGACAAGGCTATGGCTACACCTTC
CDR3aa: CASVRGGQGYGYTF